This T cell receptor beta chain is drawn from a study of T cells after yellow fever vaccination. Study-level background: In the case of low-cell-number fractions, SMART-Seq v4 Ultra Low Input was used for preparation.

Whole-study findings and limits: Abundant clonotypes (contaminants from the bulk population) could be present in FACS-sorted repertoires. Once the booster was given, most primary-vaccination clones reappeared, at 95% to 98% for CD4 and roughly 90% for CD8.

They built TCR cDNA with 5'RACE template switching, a step that put in a universal primer site and UMIs. TCRdb re-called the 5' RACE reads with MiXCR, one entry per CDR3 protein. The sample contains more than 350,000 distinct CDR3 sequences, around 10% of which appear only once. This clonotype was found a few times. Its antigen is not known. Material: PBMCs, obtained on the day of the first yellow fever vaccination. The source of this sequence is a man aged 18 to 35 who received the YFV17D yellow fever vaccine.

CDR3 loop: CATSDRQGPNYGYTF. DNA for the CDR3: TGTGCCACCAGTGATCGACAGGGACCCAACTATGGCTACACCTTC. The chain employs TRBV24-1 and TRBJ1-2, with 7 bases fitting TRBD1. CDR3 length: 15 residues. CDR1 is KGHDR, CDR2 SFDVKD, per germline. V lost 3 bases, J lost 2 bases, and 5 bases stayed unmatched.